The sequence of this T cell receptor beta chain was determined in a study of response to subunit inactivated influenza vaccine. V shed 3 bases and J 6 bases; nucleotides not matched to a gene: 4. The germline V gene has CDR1 LNHNV and CDR2 YYDKDF (reference sequence). The CDR3 runs 14 residues. TCRdb analysed the RT-PCR reads with MiXCR anew, one entry per CDR3 protein. The table records roughly 550,000 distinct CDR3 sequences, less than 25% of them present only once. This clonotype was counted once. These data were also reused for a study on T cells expressing NK-cell markers. That study adds: Scientists made TCR beta cDNA using 5'RACE template switching with UMIs.

The chain is built from TRBV15 and TRBJ1-5; 8 bases agree with TRBD1. This receptor was taken from a man aged 45-65 years who received an inactivated influenza vaccine. The material sequenced was CD4+ T cells sorted from PBMCs, taken roughly 12 days after vaccination. The CDR3 DNA is TGTGCCACCAGCAGGACAGGGGTGGCTCAGCCCCAGCATTTT. Protein: CATSRTGVAQPQHF.